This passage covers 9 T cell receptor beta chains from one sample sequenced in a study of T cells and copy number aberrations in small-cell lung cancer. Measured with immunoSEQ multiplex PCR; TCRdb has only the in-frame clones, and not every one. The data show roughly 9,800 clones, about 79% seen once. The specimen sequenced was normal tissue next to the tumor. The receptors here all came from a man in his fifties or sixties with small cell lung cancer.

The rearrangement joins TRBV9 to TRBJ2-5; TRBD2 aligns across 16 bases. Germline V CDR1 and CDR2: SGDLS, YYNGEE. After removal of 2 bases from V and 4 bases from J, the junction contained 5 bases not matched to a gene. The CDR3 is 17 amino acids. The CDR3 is CASSVGTSGRGGETQYF. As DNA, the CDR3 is TGTGCCAGCAGCGTCGGGACTAGCGGGAGGGGTGGAGAGACCCAGTACTTC.

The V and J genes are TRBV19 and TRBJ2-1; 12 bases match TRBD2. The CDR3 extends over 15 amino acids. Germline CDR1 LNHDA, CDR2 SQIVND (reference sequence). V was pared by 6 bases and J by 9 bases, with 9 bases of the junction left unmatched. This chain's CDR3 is CASSKLAGGVSEQFF. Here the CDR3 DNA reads TGTGCCAGTAGCAAACTAGCGGGAGGAGTTAGTGAGCAGTTCTTC.

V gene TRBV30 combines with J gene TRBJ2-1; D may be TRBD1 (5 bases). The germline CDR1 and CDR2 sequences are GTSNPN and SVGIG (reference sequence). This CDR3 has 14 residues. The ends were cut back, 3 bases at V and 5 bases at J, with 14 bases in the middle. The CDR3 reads CAWRGLGLNNEQFF. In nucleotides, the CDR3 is TGTGCCTGGAGGGGGCTGGGTCTTAACAATGAGCAGTTCTTC.

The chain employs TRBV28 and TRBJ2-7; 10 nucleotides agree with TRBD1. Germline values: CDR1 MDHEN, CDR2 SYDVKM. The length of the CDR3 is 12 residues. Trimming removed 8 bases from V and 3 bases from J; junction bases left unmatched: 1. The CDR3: CASGTGVYEQYF. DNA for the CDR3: TGTGCCAGCGGGACAGGGGTCTACGAGCAGTACTTC. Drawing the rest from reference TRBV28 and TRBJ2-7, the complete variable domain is DVKVTQSSRYLVKRTGEKVFLECVQDMDHENMFWYRQDPGLGLRLIYFSYDVKMKEKGDIPEGYSVSREKKERFSLILESASTNQTSMYLCASGTGVYEQYFGPGTRLTVT.

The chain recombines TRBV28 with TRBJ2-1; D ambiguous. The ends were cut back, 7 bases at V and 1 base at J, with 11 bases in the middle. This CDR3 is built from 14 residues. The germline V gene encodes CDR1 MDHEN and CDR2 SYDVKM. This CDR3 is CASKDGWSYNEQFF. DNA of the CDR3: TGTGCCAGCAAGGACGGTTGGTCCTACAATGAGCAGTTCTTC.

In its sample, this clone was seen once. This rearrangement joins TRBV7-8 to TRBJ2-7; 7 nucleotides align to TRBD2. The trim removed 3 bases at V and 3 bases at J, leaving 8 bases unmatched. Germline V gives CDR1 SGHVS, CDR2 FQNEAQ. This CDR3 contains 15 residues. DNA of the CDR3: TGTGCCAGCAGCTTGTCTCCTAGCGGACACTACGAGCAGTACTTC. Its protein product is CASSLSPSGHYEQYF.

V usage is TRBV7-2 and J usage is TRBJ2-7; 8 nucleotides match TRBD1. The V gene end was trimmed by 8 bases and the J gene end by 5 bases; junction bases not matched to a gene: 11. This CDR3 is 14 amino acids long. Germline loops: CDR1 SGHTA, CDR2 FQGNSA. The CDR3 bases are TGTGCCAGCCCAGGGGCGGACAGGGAGGACGAGCAGTACTTC. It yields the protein CASPGADREDEQYF.

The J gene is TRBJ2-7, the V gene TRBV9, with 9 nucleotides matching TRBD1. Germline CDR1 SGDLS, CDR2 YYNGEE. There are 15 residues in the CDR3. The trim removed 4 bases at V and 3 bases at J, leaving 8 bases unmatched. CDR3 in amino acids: CASSPQKGQGYEQYF. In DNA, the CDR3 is TGTGCCAGCAGCCCCCAGAAGGGACAGGGCTACGAGCAGTACTTC.

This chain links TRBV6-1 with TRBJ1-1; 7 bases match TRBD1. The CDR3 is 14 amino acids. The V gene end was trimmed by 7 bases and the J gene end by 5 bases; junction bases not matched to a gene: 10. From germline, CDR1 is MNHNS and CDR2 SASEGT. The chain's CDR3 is CASTREGAGTEAFF. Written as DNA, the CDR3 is TGTGCCAGCACCCGGGAGGGGGCGGGGACTGAAGCTTTCTTT.